The clone carrying this TCR beta chain was observed at least ten times. Germline V gene data show CDR1 as MNHNY and CDR2 as SVGAGI (reference sequence). The CDR3 is 13 residues long. V was clipped by 6 bases and J by 7 bases, with 15 bases between them. TCRdb used MiXCR to reprocess the RT-PCR reads, holding one entry per CDR3 protein. The repertoire includes about 680,000 distinct CDR3 sequences, around 14% of them detected once, and 3.6% sits in the top ten. This sequence was found in a female donor in good health, serving as a healthy control. The source material was memory CD4+ T cells from blood. This rearrangement joins TRBV6-6 to TRBJ1-2, with TRBD1 as a possible D gene (6 bases). This CDR3 is CASSAVQGGGYTF. The CDR3 DNA is TGTGCCAGCAGCGCCGTACAGGGTGGTGGCTACACCTTC.